A single sample is the source of the 12 T cell receptor beta chains below, sequenced in a study of CD8+ T cells in alopecia areata. Extraction and reverse transcription of RNA yielded cDNA as the sequencing template. Sequencing was performed with immunoSEQ multiplex PCR; in TCRdb, only in-frame clones are kept and a portion is missing. The sample lists 120,000 to 150,000 clones, more than 55% occurring once. Specimen: CD8+ T cells sorted from blood. These receptors originate from a human donor in good health.

The CDR3 nucleotides are TGTGCCAGCAGCTTAGCGAGGGGATCTTCAAGGGAGCAGTACTTC. It encodes CASSLARGSSREQYF. The chain is built from TRBV11-1 and TRBJ2-7, with D perhaps being TRBD1 or TRBD2 (5 bases each). Germline loops: CDR1 SGHAT, CDR2 FQDESV (reference sequence). The length of the CDR3 is 15 residues. The ends were cut back, 0 bases at V and 7 bases at J, with 16 bases in the middle.

The chain combines TRBV2 with TRBJ2-2; 7 nucleotides line up with TRBD1. V shed 8 bases, J shed 4 bases, and the junction held 16 bases outside the gene matches. This CDR3 has 17 residues. The germline V gene encodes CDR1 SNHLY and CDR2 FYNNEI. The CDR3 nucleotides are TGTGCCAGCTTGGACAGGTCGTGGCGGTCATTCACCGGGGAGCTGTTTTTT. Translation: CASLDRSWRSFTGELFF.

The genes are TRBV27 and TRBJ1-2; D not resolved. Germline CDR1 MNHEY, CDR2 SMNVEV (reference sequence). The germline V and J ends were trimmed by 6 bases and 7 bases, with 18 bases remaining between them. The CDR3 extends over 14 amino acids. The CDR3 DNA follows: TGTGCCAGCAGCACCGGAGCGGGGATTGTTGGCTACACCTTC. Amino acids: CASSTGAGIVGYTF.

This chain connects TRBV4-2 to TRBJ2-2; D not resolved. This CDR3 region has 17 residues. Per the germline V gene, CDR1 is LGHNA and CDR2 is YNFKEQ. Trimming removed 5 bases from V and 4 bases from J, with 20 bases in between. The DNA for the CDR3 is TGTGCCAGCAGCTCCCTTTTTTCAGAGTCAGCCACCGGGGAGCTGTTTTTT. This encodes CASSSLFSESATGELFF.

A few counts support this clone. A far larger clone is one base from this, pointing to a likely read error. V and J are TRBV27 and TRBJ2-1; D is undetermined. The CDR3 loop spans 12 amino acids. The germline CDR1 and CDR2 sequences are MNHEY and SMNVEV (reference sequence). The germline V and J ends were trimmed by 5 bases and 6 bases, with 8 bases remaining between them. Written as DNA, the CDR3 is TGTGCCAGCAGTCCCGTAAGCAATGAGCAGTTCTTC. Residues: CASSPVSNEQFF.

The table lists this clone with a few counts. The chain links TRBV29-1 to TRBJ2-7, with D perhaps matching TRBD1 (5 bases). Germline V gene data show CDR1 as SQVTM and CDR2 as ANQGSEA. Trimming left V 7 bases short and J 2 bases short, with 15 bases between. There are 13 residues in the CDR3. CDR3 in amino acids: CSATVLTAYEQYF. In nucleotides, the CDR3 is TGCAGCGCAACTGTACTGACAGCCTACGAGCAGTACTTC.

This clone has a handful of counts. The CDR3 DNA reads as TGCAGCGTTGAAACCTCTAACTATGGCTACACCTTC. This gives the protein CSVETSNYGYTF. The genes are TRBV29-1 and TRBJ1-2, with unresolved D. The CDR3 length is 12 residues. Germline-derived CDR1 and CDR2 are SQVTM and ANQGSEA. Deletions cut 2 bases from V and 0 bases from J, with 4 bases between.

The chain employs TRBV27 and TRBJ2-1, with D perhaps matching TRBD1 (6 bases). The CDR3 loop spans 14 amino acids. Trimming stripped 8 bases from V and 7 bases from J, with 18 bases between. Per germline, CDR1 MNHEY and CDR2 SMNVEV (reference sequence). DNA of the CDR3: TGTGCCAGCCGGGCAGGGGTCGTCCCAAATGAGCAGTTCTTC. This translates into CASRAGVVPNEQFF.

In this sample, this clone turned up once. V is TRBV30 and J is TRBJ2-5; D is unclear. The J call may be in error: the DNA end matches TRBJ2-7 better. CDR1 is GTSNPN, CDR2 SVGIG, per germline (reference sequence). This CDR3 has 11 residues. DNA of the CDR3: TGTGCCGGAAGGGTTGCCTACGAGCAGTACTTC. Protein product: CAGRVAYEQYF.

This chain uses TRBV7-8 with TRBJ2-5; D remains ambiguous. Trimming removed 5 bases from V and 5 bases from J, with 9 bases in between. CDR3 length: 12 residues. Germline V gene sequence: CDR1 SGHVS, CDR2 FQNEAQ. The CDR3 sequence: CASSPDDETQYF. DNA of the CDR3: TGTGCCAGCAGCCCGGACGATGAGACCCAGTACTTC.

The chain employs TRBV11-2 and TRBJ2-7; a weak D match, TRBD1 (6 bases). V lost 7 bases and J 3 bases, leaving 13 bases between the germline ends. This CDR3 spans 13 amino acids. Germline CDR1 SGHAT, CDR2 FQNNGV. The CDR3 sequence: CASTRTGSYEQYF. The CDR3 nucleotides are TGTGCCAGCACCAGAACAGGGAGCTACGAGCAGTACTTC. The full variable domain, in which reference TRBV11-2 and TRBJ2-7 provide the parts outside the CDR3, is EAGVAQSPRYKIIEKRQSVAFWCNPISGHATLYWYQQILGQGPKLLIQFQNNGVVDDSQLPKDRFSAERLKGVDSTLKIQPAKLEDSAVYLCASTRTGSYEQYFGPGTRLTVT.

The J gene is TRBJ2-1, the V gene TRBV29-1; D is ambiguous. Looked up from germline, CDR1 is SQVTM and CDR2 is ANQGSEA. Trimming removed 5 bases at V and 8 bases at J, with 7 bases between. This CDR3 comprises 10 residues. The DNA for the CDR3 is TGCAGCGTTATCGTCGATGAGCAGTTCTTC. Its protein is CSVIVDEQFF.